This T cell receptor beta chain was sequenced for a study of blood T cell repertoires in COVID-19. Study context: Sites across the United States, Italy and Spain contributed samples from acute and convalescent COVID-19. PBMCs, B-cell-depleted T cells, or T cells were the source of the cDNA or gDNA that made up the material.

Per the authors' pipeline: By means of reference gene primer amplification, nucleated cell counts were estimated. The assay was immunoSEQ multiplex PCR, and TCRdb's table has in-frame clones only and misses some. V and J calls and clone size are those listed in that table; D and trimming were worked out from the DNA. The data contain a few hundred thousand clones, about 83% of them singletons. Per germline, CDR1 SGHTA and CDR2 FQGNSA. This CDR3 is 16 amino acids long. V gave up 2 bases and J gave up 0 bases, with 14 bases separating them. The J gene is TRBJ2-7, the V gene TRBV7-2; D gene ambiguous. The sequence derives from a man older than 75 with acute or convalescent COVID-19. Source material: peripheral blood. CDR3 sequence (DNA): TGTGCCAGCAGCTTACGGTCAGTGAGGAGCTCCTACGAGCAGTACTTC. Translation: CASSLRSVRSSYEQYF.